What follows is one T cell receptor beta chain and its context. This sample was taken from a study of shared clonotypes between healthy human individuals. Data came from immunoSEQ multiplex PCR; TCRdb stores just in-frame clones and leaves some out. Of about 2,500,000 clones listed, around nine tenths are singletons. The CDR3 is made up of 14 amino acids. V was clipped by 0 bases and J by 4 bases, with 13 bases between them. Germline CDR1 reads GTSNPN; CDR2 reads SVGIG (reference sequence). The material sequenced was naive CD4+ T cells sorted from blood. Indicated subset: CD45RA+ positively selected. This TCR came from a man between 18 and 29 years old in good health. The chain links TRBV30 to TRBJ2-7; D is undetermined. CDR3 protein: CAWSVVGPFYEQYF. CDR3 nucleotides: TGTGCCTGGAGTGTGGTCGGACCTTTTTACGAGCAGTACTTC.